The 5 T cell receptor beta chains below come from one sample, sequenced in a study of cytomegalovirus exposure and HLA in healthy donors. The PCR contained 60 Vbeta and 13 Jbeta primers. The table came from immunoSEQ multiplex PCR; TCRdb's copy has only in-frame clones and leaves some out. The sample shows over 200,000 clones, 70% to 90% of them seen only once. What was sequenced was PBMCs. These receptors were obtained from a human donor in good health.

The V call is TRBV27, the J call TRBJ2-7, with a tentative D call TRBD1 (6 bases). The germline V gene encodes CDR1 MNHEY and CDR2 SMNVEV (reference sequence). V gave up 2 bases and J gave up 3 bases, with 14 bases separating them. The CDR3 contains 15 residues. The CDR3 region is CASSLSRDIYYEQYF. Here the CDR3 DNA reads TGTGCCAGCAGTTTAAGCAGGGACATTTACTACGAGCAGTACTTC.

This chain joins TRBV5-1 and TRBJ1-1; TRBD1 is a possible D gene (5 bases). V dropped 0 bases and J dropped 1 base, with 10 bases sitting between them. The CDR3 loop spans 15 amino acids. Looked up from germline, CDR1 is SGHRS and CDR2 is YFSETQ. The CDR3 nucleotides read TGCGCCAGCAGCTTGGGGCTGGGGCCGAACACTGAAGCTTTCTTT. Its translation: CASSLGLGPNTEAFF.

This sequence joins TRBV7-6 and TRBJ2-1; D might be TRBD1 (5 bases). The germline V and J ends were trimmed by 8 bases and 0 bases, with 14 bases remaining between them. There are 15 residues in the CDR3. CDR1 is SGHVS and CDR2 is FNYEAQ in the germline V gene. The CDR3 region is CASAKFRGSYNEQFF. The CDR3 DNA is TGTGCCAGCGCAAAATTTAGGGGCTCCTACAATGAGCAGTTCTTC.

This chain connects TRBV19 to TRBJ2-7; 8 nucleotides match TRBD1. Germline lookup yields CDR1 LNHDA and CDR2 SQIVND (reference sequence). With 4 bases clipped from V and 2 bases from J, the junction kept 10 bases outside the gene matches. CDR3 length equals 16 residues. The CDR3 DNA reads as TGTGCCAGTAGTAGGCTAAGACAGGGGTCACCCTACGAGCAGTACTTC. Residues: CASSRLRQGSPYEQYF. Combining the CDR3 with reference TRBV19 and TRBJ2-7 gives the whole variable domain DGGITQSPKYLFRKEGQNVTLSCEQNLNHDAMYWYRQDPGQGLRLIYYSQIVNDFQKGDIAEGYSVSREKKESFPLTVTSAQKNPTAFYLCASSRLRQGSPYEQYFGPGTRLTVT.

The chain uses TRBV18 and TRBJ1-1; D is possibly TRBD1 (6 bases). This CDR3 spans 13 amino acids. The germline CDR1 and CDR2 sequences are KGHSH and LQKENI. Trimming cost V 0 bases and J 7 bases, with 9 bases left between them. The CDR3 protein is CASSPPGQFEAFF. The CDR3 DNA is TGTGCCAGCTCACCACCAGGACAGTTTGAAGCTTTCTTT.